This T cell receptor beta chain was identified in a study of blood T cell repertoires in COVID-19. Per germline, CDR1 LNHNV and CDR2 YYDKDF (reference sequence). CDR3 length equals 15 residues. V dropped 4 bases and J dropped 1; count of bases not matched to a gene: 5. Sequenced by immunoSEQ multiplex PCR; TCRdb stores in-frame clones only, minus some. Altogether about 430,000 clones are present, around nine tenths being singletons, with the ten largest covering approximately 1.5%. Before they entered the study, exposed participants had met a COVID-19 case within 2 weeks. The chain couples TRBV15 to TRBJ2-5; 8 bases match TRBD2. The sequencing input was PBMCs or T cells enriched from blood (not recorded which). This sequence originates from a woman in her late teens or twenties who had been exposed to COVID-19. CDR3 amino acids: CATSTERGTQETQYF. CDR3 in DNA: TGTGCCACCAGCACCGAGCGGGGGACCCAAGAGACCCAGTACTTC.